This T cell receptor (beta chain) was captured in a study of OX40 agonist ivuxolimab in advanced cancers. Study overall: Clinicians treated patients with ivuxolimab, an agonistic anti-OX40 (CD134) antibody. People who had prior anti-PD-1, anti-PD-L1 or anti-CTLA-4 therapy could take part, and around 39% had some.

General study findings and limits: Averaging showed that CD8+ T cells had more expanded clones than CD4+ did. Still undetermined is the antigen specificity of the expanded peripheral T cells.

Per the germline V gene, CDR1 is MNHEY and CDR2 is SMNVEV (reference sequence). After removal of 3 bases from V and 2 bases from J, the junction contained 4 bases not matched to a gene. There are 15 residues in the CDR3. Sequenced by immunoSEQ multiplex PCR; TCRdb stores in-frame clones only, minus some. The data show around 18,000 clones, roughly 85% seen once. Comment on this clone: What it binds is not known.

The clonotype comes from an adult with an advanced solid tumor such as melanoma, head and neck, liver or kidney cancer. The chain recombines TRBV27 with TRBJ2-1, with 7 bases lining up with TRBD2. The sequencing here drew on CD4+ or CD8+ T cells sorted from blood, taken in a trial of the OX40 agonist ivuxolimab. CDR3 nucleotide sequence: TGTGCCAGCAGTTTCTCTAGCGGAGCCTACAATGAGCAGTTCTTC. It translates to CASSFSSGAYNEQFF.